The present T cell receptor (beta chain) was sequenced within a study of T cell changes during pregnancy in multiple sclerosis. The data were produced by immunoSEQ multiplex PCR, yet TCRdb's version contains in-frame clones alone and is incomplete. In the table there are over 60,000 clones, around 91% of which are singletons. The sequence was collected from a female donor in good health, enrolled as a control in a pregnancy study. Sample: peripheral blood, taken in the third trimester of pregnancy.

The CDR3 sequence: CASSEGEWGGAVSGANVLTF. CDR3 nucleotides: TGTGCCAGCAGTGAAGGGGAGTGGGGGGGGGCGGTCTCTGGGGCCAACGTCCTGACTTTC. The rearrangement joins TRBV2 to TRBJ2-6; tentatively, D is TRBD2 (7 bases). The ends were cut back, 1 base at V and 0 bases at J, with 19 bases in the middle. Germline-derived CDR1 and CDR2 are SNHLY and FYNNEI. The CDR3 extends over 20 amino acids.